The 8 T cell receptor beta chains reported below all come from one sample, sequenced in a study of T cells in Graves' hyperthyroidism and ophthalmopathy. Authors of the study amplified TCR beta CDR3 regions from RNA transcripts. RT-PCR in the first round (using the HTBI primer set) targeted the TCR CDR3. TCRdb ran MiXCR on the multiplex PCR reads and lists one entry per CDR3 protein. Altogether 300,000 to 400,000 distinct CDR3 sequences are present, roughly 18% being singletons, with the ten largest covering approximately 49%. The sequencing sample was made of blood. The receptor set was obtained from a woman in her fifties or sixties with Graves' hyperthyroidism.

The sample holds many counts of this clonotype. The chain is built from TRBV18 and TRBJ1-1, with TRBD1 identical over 8 bases. Germline CDR1 is KGHSH and CDR2 is LQKENI. This CDR3 has 16 amino acids. V lost 3 bases, J lost 2 bases, and 8 bases stayed unmatched. CDR3 nucleotides: TGTGCCAGCTCACCGCAGACAGGGGCCGGAAACACTGAAGCTTTCTTT. The encoded protein is CASSPQTGAGNTEAFF.

This clonotype was seen a handful of times. The J gene is TRBJ2-7, the V gene TRBV20-1, with 9 bases that match TRBD1. Unmatched junction bases numbered 9, after V lost 3 bases and J lost 6 bases. The germline CDR1 and CDR2 sequences are DFQATT and SNEGSKA (reference sequence). This CDR3 has 14 amino acids. Here the CDR3 DNA reads TGCAGTGCTAGTACGAACAGGGGGCAAAGCGAGCAGTACTTC. It translates to CSASTNRGQSEQYF.

This clonotype was seen only a few times. V gene TRBV29-1 combines with J gene TRBJ1-1; tentatively, D is TRBD1 (5 bases). Germline V gene lookup returns CDR1 SQVTM and CDR2 ANQGSEA. Trimming removed 4 bases from V and 7 bases from J, with 10 bases in between. The CDR3 contains 11 residues. DNA of the CDR3: TGCAGCGTTGTATTGGGGGGTGAAGCTTTCTTT. It codes for CSVVLGGEAFF.

The sample holds a few counts of this clonotype. The J gene is TRBJ2-7, the V gene TRBV12-3 or TRBV12-4, with D unclear. V lost 2 bases, J lost 6 bases, and 8 bases lay in between. The CDR3 sequence is 12 residues long. The CDR3 DNA follows: TGTGCCAGCAGTTTACAAAGATCCGAGCAGTACGTC. This encodes CASSLQRSEQYV.

The sample holds a few counts of this clonotype. The chain carries TRBV20-1 and TRBJ1-3; weak D call: TRBD1 (6 bases). The CDR3 is made up of 15 amino acids. Trimming cost V 5 bases and J 0 bases, with 14 bases left between them. Germline-derived CDR1 and CDR2 are DFQATT and SNEGSKA (reference sequence). CDR3 in amino acids: CSALPDRFSGNTIYF. As DNA, the CDR3 is TGCAGTGCTCTACCGGACAGATTCTCTGGAAACACCATATATTTT.

This clonotype was seen many times. The chain is built from TRBV20-1 and TRBJ2-7; the D gene could be TRBD1 or TRBD2 (5 bases each). The CDR3 spans 14 residues. Trimming took off 3 bases at V and 1 base at J, with 13 bases between the two ends. Per germline, CDR1 DFQATT and CDR2 SNEGSKA (reference sequence). This CDR3 reads CSASEGQASYEQYF. The CDR3, as DNA: TGCAGTGCTAGTGAGGGGCAGGCGTCCTACGAGCAGTACTTC.

This chain joins TRBV12-5 and TRBJ2-3, with TRBD1 matching over 7 bases. CDR3 length: 17 residues. V lost 4 bases, J lost 0 bases, and 10 bases stayed unmatched. CDR1 and CDR2 (germline): LGHNT, FRNRAP. CDR3 in DNA: TGTGCTAGTGGTTCAGGGGGATCATTTCCTAGCACAGATACGCAGTATTTT. This gives the protein CASGSGGSFPSTDTQYF.

About this clonotype itself: A read error may explain this, as a much larger clone is one base away. The V and J genes are TRBV2 and TRBJ2-7, with D possibly TRBD1 on 6 matching bases. With 0 bases removed from V and 0 bases from J, the gap between germline ends came to 9 bases. This CDR3 region has 15 residues. Germline values: CDR1 SNHLY, CDR2 FYNNEI. The CDR3 DNA sequence: TGTGCCAGCAGTGAAGCGGGGACATTCTCCTACGAGCAGTACTTC. Its protein product is CASSEAGTFSYEQYF.